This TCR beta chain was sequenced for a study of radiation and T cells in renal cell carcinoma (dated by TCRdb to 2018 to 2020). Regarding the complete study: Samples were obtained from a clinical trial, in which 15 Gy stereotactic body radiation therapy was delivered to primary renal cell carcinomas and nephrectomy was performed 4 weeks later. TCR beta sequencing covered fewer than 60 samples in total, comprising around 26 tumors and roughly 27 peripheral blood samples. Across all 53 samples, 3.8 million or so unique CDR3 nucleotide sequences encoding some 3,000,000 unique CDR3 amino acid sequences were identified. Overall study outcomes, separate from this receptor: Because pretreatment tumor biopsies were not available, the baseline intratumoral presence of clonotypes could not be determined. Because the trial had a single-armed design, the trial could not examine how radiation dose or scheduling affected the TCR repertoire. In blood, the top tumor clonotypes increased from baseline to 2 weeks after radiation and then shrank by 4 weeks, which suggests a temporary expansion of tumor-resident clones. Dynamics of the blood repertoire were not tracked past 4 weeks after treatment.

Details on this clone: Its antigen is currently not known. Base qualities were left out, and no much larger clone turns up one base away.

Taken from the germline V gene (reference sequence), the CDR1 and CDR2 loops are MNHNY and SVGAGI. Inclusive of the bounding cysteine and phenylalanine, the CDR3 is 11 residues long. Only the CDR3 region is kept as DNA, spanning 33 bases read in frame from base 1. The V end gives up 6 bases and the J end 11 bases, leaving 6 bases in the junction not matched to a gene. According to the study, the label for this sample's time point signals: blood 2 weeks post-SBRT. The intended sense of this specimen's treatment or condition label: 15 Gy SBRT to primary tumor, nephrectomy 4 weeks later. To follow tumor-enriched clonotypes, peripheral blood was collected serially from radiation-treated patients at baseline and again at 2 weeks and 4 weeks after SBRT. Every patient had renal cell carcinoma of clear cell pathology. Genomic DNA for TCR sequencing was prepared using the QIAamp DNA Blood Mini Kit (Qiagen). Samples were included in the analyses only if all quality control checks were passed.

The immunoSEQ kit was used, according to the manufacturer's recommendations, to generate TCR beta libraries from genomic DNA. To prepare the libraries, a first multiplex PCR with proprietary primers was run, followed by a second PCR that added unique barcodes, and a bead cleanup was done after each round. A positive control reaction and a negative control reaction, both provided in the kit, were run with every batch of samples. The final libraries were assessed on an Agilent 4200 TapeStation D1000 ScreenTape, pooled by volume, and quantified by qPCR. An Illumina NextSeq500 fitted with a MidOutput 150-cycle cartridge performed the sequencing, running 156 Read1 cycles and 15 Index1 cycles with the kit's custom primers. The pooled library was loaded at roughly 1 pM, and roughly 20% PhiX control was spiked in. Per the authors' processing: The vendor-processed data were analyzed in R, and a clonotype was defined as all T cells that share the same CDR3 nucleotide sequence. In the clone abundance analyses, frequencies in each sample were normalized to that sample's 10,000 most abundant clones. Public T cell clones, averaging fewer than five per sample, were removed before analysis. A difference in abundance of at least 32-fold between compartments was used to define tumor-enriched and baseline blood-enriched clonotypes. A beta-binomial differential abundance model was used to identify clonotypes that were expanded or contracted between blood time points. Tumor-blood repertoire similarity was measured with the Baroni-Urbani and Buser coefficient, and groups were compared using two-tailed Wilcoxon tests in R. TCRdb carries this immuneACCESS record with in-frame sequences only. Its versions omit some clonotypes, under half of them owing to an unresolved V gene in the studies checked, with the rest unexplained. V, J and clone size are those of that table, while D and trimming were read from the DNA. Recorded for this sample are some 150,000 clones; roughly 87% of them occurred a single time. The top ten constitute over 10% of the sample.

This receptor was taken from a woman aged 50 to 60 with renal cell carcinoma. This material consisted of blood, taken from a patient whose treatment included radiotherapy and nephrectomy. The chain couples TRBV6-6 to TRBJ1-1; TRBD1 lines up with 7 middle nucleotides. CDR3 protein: CASRTTGRAFF. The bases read TGTGCCAGCAGAACGACAGGGAGGGCTTTCTTT.